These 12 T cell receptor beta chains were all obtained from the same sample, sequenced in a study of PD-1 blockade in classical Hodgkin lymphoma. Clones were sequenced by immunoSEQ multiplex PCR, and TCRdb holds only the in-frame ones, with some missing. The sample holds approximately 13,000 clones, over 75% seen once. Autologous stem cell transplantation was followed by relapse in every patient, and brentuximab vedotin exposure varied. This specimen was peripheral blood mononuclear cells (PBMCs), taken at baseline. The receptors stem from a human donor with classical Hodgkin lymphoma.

CDR3 nucleotide sequence: TGTGCCAGCACAAACCGGCCCACGATAAATTCCTACGAGCAGTACTTC. Translation gives CASTNRPTINSYEQYF. The rearrangement joins TRBV2 to TRBJ2-7; no firm D call. Germline V gives CDR1 SNHLY, CDR2 FYNNEI. The CDR3 covers 16 residues. V lost 7 bases to trimming and J lost 1 base, with 20 bases between them.

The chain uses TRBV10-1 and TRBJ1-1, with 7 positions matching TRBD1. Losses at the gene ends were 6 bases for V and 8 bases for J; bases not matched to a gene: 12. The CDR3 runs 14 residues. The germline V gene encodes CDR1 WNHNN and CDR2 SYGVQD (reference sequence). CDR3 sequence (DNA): TGCGCCAGCAGCCCCAGTTGGGGACAGATGGAAGCTTTCTTT. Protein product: CASSPSWGQMEAFF.

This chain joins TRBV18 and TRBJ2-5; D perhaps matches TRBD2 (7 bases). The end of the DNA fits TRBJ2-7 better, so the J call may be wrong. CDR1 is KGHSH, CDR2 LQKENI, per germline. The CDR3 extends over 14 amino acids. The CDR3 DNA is TGTGCCAGCTCACCACAGGGGGGGTCCTACGAGCAGTACTTC. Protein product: CASSPQGGSYEQYF.

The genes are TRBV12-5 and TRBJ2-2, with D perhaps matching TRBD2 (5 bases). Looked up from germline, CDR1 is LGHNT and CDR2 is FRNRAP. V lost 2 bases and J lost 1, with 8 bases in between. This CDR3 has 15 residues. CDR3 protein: CASGLSAGNTGELFF. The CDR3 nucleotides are TGTGCTAGTGGTTTGTCCGCGGGGAACACCGGGGAGCTGTTTTTT. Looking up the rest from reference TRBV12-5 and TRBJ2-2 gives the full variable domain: DARVTQTPRHKVTEMGQEVTMRCQPILGHNTVFWYRQTMMQGLELLAYFRNRAPLDDSGMPKDRFSAEMPDATLATLKIQPSEPRDSAVYFCASGLSAGNTGELFFGEGSRLTVL.

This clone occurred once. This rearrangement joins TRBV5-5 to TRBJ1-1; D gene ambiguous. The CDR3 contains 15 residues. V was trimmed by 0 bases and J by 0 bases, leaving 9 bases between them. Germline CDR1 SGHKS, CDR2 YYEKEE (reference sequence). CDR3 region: CASSLDTVMNTEAFF. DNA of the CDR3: TGTGCCAGCAGCTTGGACACAGTGATGAACACTGAAGCTTTCTTT.

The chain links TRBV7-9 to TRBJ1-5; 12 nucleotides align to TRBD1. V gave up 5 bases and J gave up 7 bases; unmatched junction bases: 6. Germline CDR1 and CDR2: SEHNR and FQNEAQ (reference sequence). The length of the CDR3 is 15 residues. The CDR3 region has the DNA TGTGCCAGCAGCCCGGGACAGGGGGCTGGGCAGCCCCAGCATTTT. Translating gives CASSPGQGAGQPQHF.

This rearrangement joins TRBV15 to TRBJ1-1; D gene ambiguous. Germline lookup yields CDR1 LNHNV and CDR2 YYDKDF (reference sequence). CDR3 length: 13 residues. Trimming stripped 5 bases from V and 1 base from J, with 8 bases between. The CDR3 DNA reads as TGTGCCACCAGCTTCCAGACGAACACTGAAGCTTTCTTT. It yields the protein CATSFQTNTEAFF.

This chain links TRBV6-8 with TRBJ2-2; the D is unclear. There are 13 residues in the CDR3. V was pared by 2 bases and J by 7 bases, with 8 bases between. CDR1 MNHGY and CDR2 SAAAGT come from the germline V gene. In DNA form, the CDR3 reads TGTGCCAGCAGTTACGGGGATTACGGGGAGCTGTTTTTT. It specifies CASSYGDYGELFF.

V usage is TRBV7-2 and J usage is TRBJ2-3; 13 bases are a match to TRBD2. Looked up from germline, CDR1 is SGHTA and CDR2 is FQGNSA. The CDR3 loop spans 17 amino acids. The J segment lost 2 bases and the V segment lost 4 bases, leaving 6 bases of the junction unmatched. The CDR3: CASSYRTSGGNTDTQYF. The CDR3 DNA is TGTGCCAGCAGCTACCGGACTAGCGGGGGTAACACAGATACGCAGTATTTT. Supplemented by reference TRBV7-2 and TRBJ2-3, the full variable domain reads GAGVSQSPSNKVTEKGKDVELRCDPISGHTALYWYRQSLGQGLEFLIYFQGNSAPDKSGLPSDRFSAERTGGSVSTLTIQRTQQEDSAVYLCASSYRTSGGNTDTQYFGPGTRLTVL.

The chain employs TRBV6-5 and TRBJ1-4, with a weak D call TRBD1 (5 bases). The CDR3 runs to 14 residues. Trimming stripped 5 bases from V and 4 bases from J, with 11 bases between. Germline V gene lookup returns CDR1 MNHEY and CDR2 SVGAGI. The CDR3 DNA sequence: TGTGCCAGCAGTCCGCAGGGACTTAATGAAAAACTGTTTTTT. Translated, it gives CASSPQGLNEKLFF.

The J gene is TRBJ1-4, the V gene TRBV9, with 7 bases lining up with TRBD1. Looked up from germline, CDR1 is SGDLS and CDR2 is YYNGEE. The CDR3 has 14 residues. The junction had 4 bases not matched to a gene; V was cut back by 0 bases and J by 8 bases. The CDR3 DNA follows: TGTGCCAGCAGCGTAGGACAGGGCCGGGAAAAACTGTTTTTT. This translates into CASSVGQGREKLFF.

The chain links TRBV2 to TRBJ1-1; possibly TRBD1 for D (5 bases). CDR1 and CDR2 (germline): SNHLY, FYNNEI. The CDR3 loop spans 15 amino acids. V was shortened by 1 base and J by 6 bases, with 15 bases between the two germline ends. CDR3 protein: CASSEDGGDGAEAFF. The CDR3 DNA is TGTGCCAGCAGTGAAGATGGAGGGGATGGCGCTGAAGCTTTCTTT.